These 2 T cell receptor beta chains share one sample of origin, sequenced in a study of monozygotic twins with inflammatory bowel disease. Following a re-call of the 5' RACE reads, TCRdb has one entry per CDR3 protein and lacks DNA. In total, the table holds 150,000 to 200,000 distinct CDR3 sequences. Sequencing was performed on blood. The receptor source for this set is a human donor with ulcerative colitis or Crohn's disease, or a healthy co-twin of an affected twin (not recorded which).

The V and J genes are TRBV6-5 and TRBJ2-7; TCRdb calls TRBD1, which cannot be checked without DNA. The germline V gene encodes CDR1 MNHEY and CDR2 SVGAGI. The CDR3 loop spans 15 amino acids. CDR3 residues: CASSYSSTGPYEQYF.

The chain employs TRBV30 and TRBJ2-3; without DNA, the TCRdb call of TRBD2 cannot be checked. Germline V gives CDR1 GTSNPN, CDR2 SVGIG (reference sequence). This CDR3 has 14 residues. The CDR3 reads CAWKGGLGTDTQYF.